The 7 T cell receptor beta chains below were found in one sample sequenced in a study of cytomegalovirus exposure and HLA in healthy donors. Vbeta (60) and Jbeta (13) primers were used in the PCR. The method was immunoSEQ multiplex PCR; TCRdb's version includes in-frame clones alone and lacks a portion of them. The sample shows 110,000 to 150,000 clones, approximately 78% of them seen only once. Sequencing was done on a sample of PBMCs. Every receptor here comes from a female donor in good health and CMV-seronegative.

This sequence joins TRBV27 and TRBJ2-5; possible D gene TRBD1, 5 bases. The J call is uncertain, as TRBJ2-7 better fits the DNA end. The CDR3 totals 13 residues. CDR1 MNHEY and CDR2 SMNVEV come from the germline V gene (reference sequence). This chain's CDR3 is CASRDRQKDEQYF. The CDR3, as DNA: TGTGCCAGCAGGGACCGACAGAAGGACGAGCAGTACTTC.

The V gene is TRBV11-2, the J gene TRBJ2-2; 8 nucleotides line up with TRBD2. The germline V gene has CDR1 SGHAT and CDR2 FQNNGV. This CDR3 comprises 16 residues. The J segment lost 1 base and the V segment lost 4 bases, leaving 5 bases of the junction unmatched. CDR3 region: CASSSISGRNTGELFF. The DNA of the CDR3 is TGTGCCAGCAGCTCCATCAGCGGGAGGAACACCGGGGAGCTGTTTTTT.

This chain uses TRBV9 with TRBJ2-1; 10 positions match TRBD2. After removal of 8 bases from V and 0 bases from J, the junction contained 8 bases not matched to a gene. CDR1 and CDR2 from the germline V gene are SGDLS and YYNGEE. The CDR3 has 16 amino acids. This CDR3 reads CASGLSGGRSYNEQFF. The CDR3 DNA follows: TGTGCCAGTGGACTTAGCGGGGGGCGCTCCTACAATGAGCAGTTCTTC.

This chain connects TRBV11-2 to TRBJ2-3; D is possibly TRBD2 (6 bases). The CDR3 totals 13 residues. V lost 5 bases, J lost 6 bases, and 12 bases lay in between. Germline V gene data show CDR1 as SGHAT and CDR2 as FQNNGV. CDR3 coding DNA: TGTGCCAGCAGCCCTGCTAGCGTGGATACGCAGTATTTT. Translated, it gives CASSPASVDTQYF. Full variable domain (outside the CDR3, taken from reference TRBV11-2 and TRBJ2-3): EAGVAQSPRYKIIEKRQSVAFWCNPISGHATLYWYQQILGQGPKLLIQFQNNGVVDDSQLPKDRFSAERLKGVDSTLKIQPAKLEDSAVYLCASSPASVDTQYFGPGTRLTVL.

In DNA form, the CDR3 reads TGTGCCAGCAGTGAAATGCTGGTTTGGGAGATGGAGACCCAGTACTTC. It yields the protein CASSEMLVWEMETQYF. The chain joins TRBV2 to TRBJ2-5; D may be TRBD2 (5 bases). The CDR3 runs 16 residues. Germline CDR1 and CDR2: SNHLY and FYNNEI. The germline V and J ends were trimmed by 2 bases and 5 bases, with 18 bases remaining between them.

The rearrangement joins TRBV30 to TRBJ2-1, with TRBD2 as a possible D gene (5 bases). This CDR3 has 12 amino acids. V was clipped by 5 bases and J by 4 bases, with 9 bases between them. Per germline, CDR1 GTSNPN and CDR2 SVGIG (reference sequence). The CDR3 region has the DNA TGTGCCTGGGAGGGCCCTTACAATGAGCAGTTCTTC. Protein: CAWEGPYNEQFF.

CDR3 sequence reads: CALRQGRSYEQYF. CDR3 sequence (DNA): TGTGCCTTGCGACAGGGGCGCTCCTACGAGCAGTACTTC. The V and J genes are TRBV30 and TRBJ2-7, with 8 bases lining up with TRBD1. Per the germline V gene, CDR1 is GTSNPN and CDR2 is SVGIG (reference sequence). The CDR3 loop spans 13 amino acids. The V and J ends lost 7 bases and 0 bases, in that order; junction bases with no gene match: 5.